This TCR beta chain was captured in a study of response to subunit inactivated influenza vaccine. The V and J ends lost 4 bases and 5 bases respectively, with 11 bases between them. The germline V gene encodes CDR1 KGHSH and CDR2 LQKENI. The CDR3 covers 14 residues. This clonotype was counted many times. Its matching antigen is unknown. TCRdb used MiXCR to reprocess the RT-PCR reads, holding one entry per CDR3 protein. The repertoire includes under 950,000 distinct CDR3 sequences, approximately 22% of them detected once, and more than 8.5% sits in the top ten. Findings of the study overall: New T cells are recruited in small numbers by each seasonal influenza vaccination, according to the authors' suggestion.

The sample was PBMCs from blood, taken 5 days after vaccination. The clonotype comes from a man between 45 and 60 years old who received an inactivated influenza vaccine. The V gene is TRBV18, the J gene TRBJ1-4; D is perhaps TRBD1 (6 bases). As DNA, the CDR3 is TGTGCCAGCTCACGACGGGACAAAAATGAAAAACTGTTTTTT. It translates to CASSRRDKNEKLFF. The full variable domain, with the rest looked up from reference TRBV18 and TRBJ1-4, is NAGVMQNPRHLVRRRGQEARLRCSPMKGHSHVYWYRQLPEEGLKFMVYLQKENIIDESGMPKERFSAEFPKEGPSILRIQQVVRGDSAAYFCASSRRDKNEKLFFGSGTQLSVL.